This T cell receptor beta chain was identified in a study of OX40 agonist ivuxolimab in advanced cancers. Study-wide context: People who had prior anti-PD-1, anti-PD-L1 or anti-CTLA-4 therapy could take part, and about 37% had some. The study, taken as a whole, reports: Some of the lowest clonal expansion was seen in partial responders at 0.1-3.0 mg/kg.

J lost 5 bases, V lost 1 base, and 6 bases had no gene match. Germline values: CDR1 LGHNA, CDR2 YSLEER. The CDR3 totals 15 residues. On this clone: As yet, its antigen is unknown.

The data were produced by immunoSEQ multiplex PCR, yet TCRdb's version contains in-frame clones alone and is incomplete. The sample has about 69,000 clones, 90% seen once. The sequences come from CD4+ or CD8+ T cells sorted from blood, collected in a trial of the OX40 agonist ivuxolimab. The sequence was collected from an adult with an advanced solid tumor such as melanoma, head and neck, liver or kidney cancer. The chain is built from TRBV4-3 and TRBJ1-2; 8 nucleotides agree with TRBD1. CDR3 loop: CASSQGDNRGYGYTF. CDR3 nucleotide sequence: TGCGCCAGCAGCCAAGGGGATAACAGGGGGTATGGCTACACCTTC.